This is a list of T cell receptor beta chains from one sample in a study of cytotoxic CD8 clonotypes in ibrutinib-treated CLL. Sequenced by immunoSEQ multiplex PCR; TCRdb stores in-frame clones only, minus some. The sample carries fewer than 400,000 clones, roughly 67% recorded once. Sequenced here: PBMCs, sampled after 36 months of ibrutinib treatment. The source of these receptors is a human donor with chronic lymphocytic leukemia. Each CDR3 is given with its conserved first and last residue. Fields, in order: clone size, D gene, J gene, V gene, CDR3 DNA, CDR3 protein. D genes are given only for firm matches. The size entry is marked missing in some rows and otherwise reads once, few, many or a size class.

few | . | TRBJ2-7 | TRBV7-2 | TGTGCCAGCAGCTTCGGCGGGCTAGCCCCCTACGAGCAGTACTTC | CASSFGGLAPYEQYF
. | . | TRBJ1-2 | TRBV7-2 | TGTGCCAGCAGCCCCGGGACTTATGGCTACACCTTC | CASSPGTYGYTF
. | . | TRBJ1-2 | TRBV28 | TGTGCCAGCAGTTCAGGCTATGGCTACACCTTC | CASSSGYGYTF
. | TRBD1 | TRBJ2-1 | TRBV11-2 | TGTGCCAGCAGCTACCTATTTTGGCAGGGGGCGCTAGGGTATGAGCAGTTCTTC | CASSYLFWQGALGYEQFF
. | . | TRBJ1-2 | TRBV5-1 | TGCGCCAGCAGCTTGGAGGGTTACAGTGGCTACACCTTC | CASSLEGYSGYTF
. | . | TRBJ1-6 | TRBV27 | TGTGCCAGCAGTTTATTCGGGTCGCCAGGGGCCTCCTATAATTCACCCCTCCACTTT | CASSLFGSPGASYNSPLHF
. | TRBD2 | TRBJ2-7 | TRBV6-6 | TGTGCCAGCAGTACCCCGGGACTAGCGGGGGCCTACGAGCAGTACTTC | CASSTPGLAGAYEQYF
. | . | TRBJ2-1 | TRBV11-2 | TGTGCCAGCAGCCCAGTAGCGGCTCACAATGAGCAGTTCTTC | CASSPVAAHNEQFF
few | TRBD1 | TRBJ1-1 | TRBV10-2 | TGCGCCAGCATTTCGGTACAGGGGGCGAACACTGAAGCTTTCTTT | CASISVQGANTEAFF
once | . | TRBJ1-1 | TRBV13 | TGTGCCAGCAGCTTAGACCCCGGGGCCCCAACTGAAGCTTTCTTT | CASSLDPGAPTEAFF
. | TRBD2 | TRBJ2-7 | TRBV5-5 | TGTGCCAGCGCACTCTCCGGGACTAGCGGGAGACGGGTCGACGAGCAGTACTTC | CASALSGTSGRRVDEQYF
. | . | TRBJ2-7 | TRBV28 | TGTGCCAGCAGTTTATACAGACTTTACGAGCAGTACTTC | CASSLYRLYEQYF
few | . | TRBJ2-7 | TRBV19 | TGTGCCAGTAGTATTCGGTCAGGAACCTACGAGCAGTACTTC | CASSIRSGTYEQYF
few | . | TRBJ1-2 | TRBV6-5 | TGTGCCAGCAGTTATGGTAGTTATGGCTACACCTTC | CASSYGSYGYTF
. | . | TRBJ2-5 | TRBV29-1 | TGCAGCGTGGTCCAAGAGACCCAGTACTTC | CSVVQETQYF
. | . | TRBJ1-5 | TRBV5-1 | TGCGCCAGCAGCTTGAGTGGTACAGTAGCTCAGCCCCAGCATTTT | CASSLSGTVAQPQHF
. | . | TRBJ1-1 | TRBV5-6 | TGTGCCAGCAGCGGAGGTCGGGACACTGAAGCTTTCTTT | CASSGGRDTEAFF
once | . | TRBJ2-3 | TRBV7-2 | TGTGCCAGCAGCTTTTGGACGGCGGATACGCAGTATTTT | CASSFWTADTQYF
. | . | TRBJ2-7 | TRBV5-1 | TGCGCCAGCAGCTTGGCGGCGGGGGCTCCCTACGAGCAGTACTTC | CASSLAAGAPYEQYF